What follows are 3 T cell receptor beta chains derived from one specimen sequenced in a study of T cells after yellow fever vaccination. TCRdb re-called the 5' RACE reads through MiXCR, storing one row per CDR3 protein. This repertoire shows about 300,000 distinct CDR3 sequences, around 6.8% found once; its top ten account for around 17%. Sequencing was performed on PBMCs, taken roughly 47 days after the first yellow fever vaccination. The source of these receptors is a young man who received the YFV17D yellow fever vaccine.

The chain couples TRBV7-9 to TRBJ2-5; D gene ambiguous. V was pared by 2 bases and J by 1 base, with 11 bases between. The CDR3 extends over 15 amino acids. Per germline, CDR1 SEHNR and CDR2 FQNEAQ (reference sequence). The CDR3 region has the DNA TGTGCCAGCAGCTTAAAACGGCTGGGCCAAGAGACCCAGTACTTC. It translates to CASSLKRLGQETQYF. Full variable domain (rest looked up from reference TRBV7-9 and TRBJ2-5): DTGVSQNPRHKITKRGQNVTFRCDPISEHNRLYWYRQTLGQGPEFLTYFQNEAQLEKSRLLSDRFSAERPKGSFSTLEIQRTEQGDSAMYLCASSLKRLGQETQYFGPGTRLLVL.

This chain joins TRBV6-5 and TRBJ2-7, with a possible D match to TRBD2 (6 bases). The CDR3 contains 16 residues. Germline values: CDR1 MNHEY, CDR2 SVGAGI. V was pared by 4 bases and J by 2 bases, with 18 bases between. The CDR3 loop reads CASSWGDSTKPYEQYF. In DNA form, the CDR3 reads TGTGCCAGCAGTTGGGGGGACTCAACAAAACCCTACGAGCAGTACTTC.

The V and J genes are TRBV5-1 and TRBJ1-2, with TRBD1 as a possible D gene (5 bases). The germline V and J ends were trimmed by 4 bases and 5 bases, with 21 bases remaining between them. This CDR3 has 16 residues. CDR1 and CDR2 (germline): SGHRS, YFSETQ. The CDR3 DNA sequence: TGCGCCAGCAGCGGATCCGGGATAGGGGAAGATTATGGCTACACCTTC. It is translated as CASSGSGIGEDYGYTF.